The present T cell receptor (beta chain) was sequenced within a study of response to subunit inactivated influenza vaccine. Findings and limits, study-wide: It was the authors' suggestion that each seasonal influenza vaccination recruits few new T cells.

TCRdb re-called the RT-PCR reads through MiXCR, storing one row per CDR3 protein. Counted here are hundreds of thousands of distinct CDR3 sequences, 13% occurring once; the ten biggest clones make up less than 15%. In its sample, this clonotype was seen many times. Antigen specificity is unknown. V lost 2 bases and J lost 4; bases outside the gene matches: 12. Germline V gene data show CDR1 as SGDLS and CDR2 as YYNGEE. The CDR3 has 17 residues. This receptor was obtained from a man between 50 and 59 years old who received an inactivated influenza vaccine. Source: PBMCs from blood, taken roughly 47 days after vaccination. The chain joins TRBV9 to TRBJ1-2; TRBD1 aligns across 9 bases. In DNA form, the CDR3 reads TGTGCCAGCAGCGTCGAACAGGGGGCAGGATCTGGCTATGGCTACACCTTC. This translates into CASSVEQGAGSGYGYTF.